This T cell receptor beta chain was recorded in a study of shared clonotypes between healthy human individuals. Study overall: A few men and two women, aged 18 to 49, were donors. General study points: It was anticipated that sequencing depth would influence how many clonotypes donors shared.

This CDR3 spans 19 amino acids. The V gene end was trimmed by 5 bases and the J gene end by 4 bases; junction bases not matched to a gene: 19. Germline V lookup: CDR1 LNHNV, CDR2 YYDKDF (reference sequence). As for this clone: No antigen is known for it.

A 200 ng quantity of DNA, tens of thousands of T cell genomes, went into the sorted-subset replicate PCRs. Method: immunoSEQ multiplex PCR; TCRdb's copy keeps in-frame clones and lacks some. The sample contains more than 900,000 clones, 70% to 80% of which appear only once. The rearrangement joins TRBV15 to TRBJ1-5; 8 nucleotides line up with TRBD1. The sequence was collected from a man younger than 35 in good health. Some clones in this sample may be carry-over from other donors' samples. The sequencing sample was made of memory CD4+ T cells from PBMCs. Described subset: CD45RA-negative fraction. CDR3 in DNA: TGTGCCACCAGCTACGAACCAGGGGGCGGAGTGGCCGAAAATCAGCCCCAGCATTTT. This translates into CATSYEPGGGVAENQPQHF.